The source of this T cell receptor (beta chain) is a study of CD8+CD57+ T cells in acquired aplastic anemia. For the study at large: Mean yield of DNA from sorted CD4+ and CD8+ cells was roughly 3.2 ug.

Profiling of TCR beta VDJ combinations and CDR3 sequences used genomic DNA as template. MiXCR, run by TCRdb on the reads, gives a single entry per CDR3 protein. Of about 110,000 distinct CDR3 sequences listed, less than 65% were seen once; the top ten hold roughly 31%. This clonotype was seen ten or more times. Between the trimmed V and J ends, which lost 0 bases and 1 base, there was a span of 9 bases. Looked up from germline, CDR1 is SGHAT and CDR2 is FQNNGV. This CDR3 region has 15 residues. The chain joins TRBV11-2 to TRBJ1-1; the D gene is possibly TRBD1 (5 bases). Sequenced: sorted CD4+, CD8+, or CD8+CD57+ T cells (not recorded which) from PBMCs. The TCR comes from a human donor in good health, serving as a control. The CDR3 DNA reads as TGTGCCAGCAGCTTAGACGGGGGTGGGAACACTGAAGCTTTCTTT. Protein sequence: CASSLDGGGNTEAFF.